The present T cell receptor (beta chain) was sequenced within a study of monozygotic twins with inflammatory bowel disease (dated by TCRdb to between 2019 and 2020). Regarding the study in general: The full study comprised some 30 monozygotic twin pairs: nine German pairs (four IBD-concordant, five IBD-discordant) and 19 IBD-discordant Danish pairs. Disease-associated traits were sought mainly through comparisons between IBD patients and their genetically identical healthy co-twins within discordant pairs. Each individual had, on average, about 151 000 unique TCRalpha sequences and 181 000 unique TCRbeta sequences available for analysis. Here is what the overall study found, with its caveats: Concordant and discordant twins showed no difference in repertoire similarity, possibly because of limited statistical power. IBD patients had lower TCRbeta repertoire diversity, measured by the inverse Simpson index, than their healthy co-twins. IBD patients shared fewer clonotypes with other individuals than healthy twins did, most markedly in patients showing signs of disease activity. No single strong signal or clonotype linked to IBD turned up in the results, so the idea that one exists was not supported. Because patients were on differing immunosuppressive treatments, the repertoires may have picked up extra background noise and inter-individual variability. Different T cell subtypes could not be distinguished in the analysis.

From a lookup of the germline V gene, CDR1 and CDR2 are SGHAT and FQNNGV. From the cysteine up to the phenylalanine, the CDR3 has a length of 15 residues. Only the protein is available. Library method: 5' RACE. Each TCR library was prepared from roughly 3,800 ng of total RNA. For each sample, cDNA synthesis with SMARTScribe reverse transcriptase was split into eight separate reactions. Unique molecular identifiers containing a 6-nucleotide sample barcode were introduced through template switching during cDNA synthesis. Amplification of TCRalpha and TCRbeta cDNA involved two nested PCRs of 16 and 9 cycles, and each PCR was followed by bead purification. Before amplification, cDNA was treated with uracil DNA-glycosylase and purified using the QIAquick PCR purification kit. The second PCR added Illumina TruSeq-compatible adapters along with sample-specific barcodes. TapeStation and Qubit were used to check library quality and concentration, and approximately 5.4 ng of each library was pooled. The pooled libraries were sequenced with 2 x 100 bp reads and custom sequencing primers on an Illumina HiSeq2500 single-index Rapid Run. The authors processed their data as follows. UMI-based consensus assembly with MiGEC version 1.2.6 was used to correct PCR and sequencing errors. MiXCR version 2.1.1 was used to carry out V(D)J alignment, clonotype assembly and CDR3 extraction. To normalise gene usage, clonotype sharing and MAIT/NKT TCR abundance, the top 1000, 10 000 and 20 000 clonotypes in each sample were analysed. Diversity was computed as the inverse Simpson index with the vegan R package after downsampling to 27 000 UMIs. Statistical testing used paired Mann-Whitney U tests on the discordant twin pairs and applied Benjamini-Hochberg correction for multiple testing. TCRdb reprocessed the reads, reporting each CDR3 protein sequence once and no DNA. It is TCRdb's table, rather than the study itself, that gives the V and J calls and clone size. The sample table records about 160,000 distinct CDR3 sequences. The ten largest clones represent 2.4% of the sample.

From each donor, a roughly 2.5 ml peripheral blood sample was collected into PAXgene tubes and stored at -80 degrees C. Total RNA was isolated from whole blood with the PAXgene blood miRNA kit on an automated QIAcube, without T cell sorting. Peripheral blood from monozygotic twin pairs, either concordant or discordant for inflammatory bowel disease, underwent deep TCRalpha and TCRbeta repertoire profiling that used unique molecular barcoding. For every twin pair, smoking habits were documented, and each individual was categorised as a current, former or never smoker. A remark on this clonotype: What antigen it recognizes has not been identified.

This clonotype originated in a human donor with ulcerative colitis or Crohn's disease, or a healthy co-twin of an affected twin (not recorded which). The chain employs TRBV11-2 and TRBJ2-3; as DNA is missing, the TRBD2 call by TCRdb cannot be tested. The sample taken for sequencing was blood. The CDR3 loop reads CASSFLRTAADTQYF.